The next 20 T cell receptor beta chains were all read from a single sample in a study of OX40 agonist ivuxolimab in advanced cancers. Profiled with immunoSEQ multiplex PCR; TCRdb holds only in-frame clones, not every one. The profile shows fewer than 80,000 clones, about nine tenths of them singletons. The specimen comprised CD4+ or CD8+ T cells sorted from blood, sampled in a trial of the OX40 agonist ivuxolimab. Every receptor here comes from an adult with an advanced solid tumor such as melanoma, head and neck, liver or kidney cancer.

This chain links TRBV5-1 with TRBJ2-3, with a possible D match to TRBD1 (5 bases). Trimming cost V 4 bases and J 2 bases, with 17 bases left between them. Germline assignment: CDR1 SGHRS and CDR2 YFSETQ. The CDR3 has 16 residues. The CDR3: CASSPIASGATDTQYF. The CDR3 nucleotides are TGCGCCAGCAGCCCAATAGCTAGTGGGGCCACAGATACGCAGTATTTT.

The chain couples TRBV7-2 to TRBJ1-5; 8 nucleotides align to TRBD1. Looked up from germline, CDR1 is SGHTA and CDR2 is FQGNSA. The CDR3 loop spans 16 amino acids. V trimming: 3 bases; J trimming: 6 bases; junction bases outside the gene matches: 10. The CDR3 DNA reads as TGTGCCAGCAGCTTGGGATTGACAGGGGTGACTCAGCCCCAGCATTTT. Its protein product is CASSLGLTGVTQPQHF.

This clone was detected once. The gene calls are TRBV18 and TRBJ1-2, with TRBD1 identical over 8 bases. The CDR3 is 15 amino acids. Trimming removed 4 bases from V and 0 bases from J; junction bases left unmatched: 4. Germline assignment: CDR1 KGHSH and CDR2 LQKENI. CDR3 residues: CASSREGQANYGYTF. Written as DNA, the CDR3 is TGTGCCAGCTCACGCGAGGGACAGGCTAACTATGGCTACACCTTC.

This clone has a handful of counts. The rearrangement links TRBV9 to TRBJ2-1; 9 positions agree with TRBD2. Per germline, CDR1 SGDLS and CDR2 YYNGEE. CDR3 length: 15 residues. The ends lost 4 bases at V and 6 bases at J; junction bases unmatched: 8. CDR3 sequence: CASSPNPTSGNEQFF. In nucleotides, the CDR3 is TGTGCCAGCAGCCCAAACCCGACTAGCGGCAATGAGCAGTTCTTC.

The chain joins TRBV11-2 to TRBJ1-5; a possible D gene is TRBD1 (6 bases). This CDR3 contains 15 residues. V dropped 5 bases and J dropped 7 bases, with 18 bases sitting between them. Looked up from germline, CDR1 is SGHAT and CDR2 is FQNNGV. As DNA, the CDR3 is TGTGCCAGCAGCCCCGGGGGAACAGGGCAACAGCCCCAGCATTTT. Amino acid sequence: CASSPGGTGQQPQHF. The entire variable domain, with the rest obtained from reference TRBV11-2 and TRBJ1-5, is as follows: EAGVAQSPRYKIIEKRQSVAFWCNPISGHATLYWYQQILGQGPKLLIQFQNNGVVDDSQLPKDRFSAERLKGVDSTLKIQPAKLEDSAVYLCASSPGGTGQQPQHFGDGTRLSIL.

The CDR3 DNA sequence: TGCGCCAGCAGCCCGGACTTGGGGAACACAGATACGCAGTATTTT. This translates into CASSPDLGNTDTQYF. This chain joins TRBV5-1 and TRBJ2-3, with D possibly being TRBD2 (5 bases). Germline values: CDR1 SGHRS, CDR2 YFSETQ. The CDR3 totals 15 residues. The V end lost 4 bases, the J end lost 2 bases, and 14 bases lay between the germline ends.

CDR3 nucleotides: TGTGCCAGCAGTGCACGGGAGGCTGAGCAGTTCTTC. Translating gives CASSAREAEQFF. The V call is TRBV6-5, the J call TRBJ2-1; 7 nucleotides agree with TRBD2. Germline-derived CDR1 and CDR2 are MNHEY and SVGAGI. CDR3 size: 12 residues. Unmatched junction bases numbered 4, after V lost 5 bases and J lost 9 bases.

The chain employs TRBV7-3 and TRBJ2-3, with TRBD2 identical over 8 bases. Per the germline V gene, CDR1 is SGHTA and CDR2 is FQGTGA. CDR3 length: 16 residues. The V segment lost 2 bases and the J segment 3 bases; nucleotides outside the gene matches: 7. The chain's CDR3 is CASSLGPAGVTDTQYF. CDR3 in DNA: TGTGCCAGCAGCTTAGGTCCAGCGGGGGTAACAGATACGCAGTATTTT.

The genes are TRBV7-6 and TRBJ2-5; D gene unclear. Germline CDR1 SGHVS, CDR2 FNYEAQ. The CDR3 extends over 13 amino acids. Trimming left V 1 base short and J 5 bases short, with 8 bases between. CDR3 sequence: CASSLVQQETQYF. CDR3 sequence (DNA): TGTGCCAGCAGCTTAGTCCAGCAGGAGACCCAGTACTTC.

Here the CDR3 DNA reads TGTGCCAGCTCACCTTCTAGCGGGGGGATCACAGATACGCAGTATTTT. Protein product: CASSPSSGGITDTQYF. This chain links TRBV18 with TRBJ2-3, with 11 positions matching TRBD2. The J segment lost 2 bases and the V segment lost 3 bases, leaving 4 bases of the junction unmatched. The length of the CDR3 is 16 residues. Germline lookup yields CDR1 KGHSH and CDR2 LQKENI.

By its share, this clone is medium-sized. V and J are TRBV10-3 and TRBJ1-6; 7 bases line up with TRBD1. The CDR3 spans 16 residues. Losses at the gene ends were 4 bases for V and 0 bases for J; bases not matched to a gene: 3. The V gene's germline CDR1 is ENHRY and CDR2 SYGVKD. The CDR3 region is CAISVGDSSYNSPLHF. CDR3 nucleotides: TGTGCCATCAGTGTAGGGGACAGCTCCTATAATTCACCCCTCCACTTT.

This rearrangement joins TRBV7-2 to TRBJ1-2; tentative D call: TRBD1 (5 bases). Trimming left V 1 base short and J 8 bases short, with 17 bases between. In germline, CDR1 is SGHTA, CDR2 FQGNSA. The CDR3 sequence is 15 residues long. CDR3 residues: CASSLGARDLRGYTF. DNA for the CDR3: TGTGCCAGCAGCTTAGGGGCCAGGGATTTAAGGGGCTACACCTTC.

This chain uses TRBV6-6 with TRBJ1-1; 11 nucleotides match TRBD1. V shed 5 bases and J 4 bases; nucleotides not matched to a gene: 6. Germline CDR1 MNHNY, CDR2 SVGAGI (reference sequence). The CDR3 totals 15 residues. CDR3 DNA: TGTGCCAGCAGTGACAGGGGGACAGGGGGCACTGAAGCTTTCTTT. Its protein is CASSDRGTGGTEAFF.

The chain is built from TRBV12-5 and TRBJ2-5, with TRBD2 matching over 12 bases. The CDR3 loop spans 18 amino acids. The V segment lost 3 bases and the J segment 2 bases; nucleotides outside the gene matches: 10. Germline CDR1 is LGHNT and CDR2 is FRNRAP. The CDR3 loop is CASGFSLAGGWLQETQYF. The CDR3 coding sequence is TGTGCTAGTGGTTTCTCGCTAGCGGGGGGGTGGCTTCAAGAGACCCAGTACTTC.

V is TRBV6-5 and J is TRBJ1-2; D gene uncertain. Germline V gives CDR1 MNHEY, CDR2 SVGAGI. V was trimmed by 2 bases and J by 7 bases, leaving 11 bases between them. The CDR3 spans 13 residues. This chain's CDR3 is CASSYQARPGYTF. The CDR3 DNA sequence: TGTGCCAGCAGTTACCAGGCTCGCCCTGGCTACACCTTC.

This clone was counted a single time. The chain combines TRBV6-5 with TRBJ1-2; perhaps TRBD1 as D (6 bases). The CDR3 spans 13 residues. With 8 bases removed from V and 4 bases from J, the gap between germline ends came to 14 bases. CDR1 and CDR2 (germline): MNHEY, SVGAGI. In nucleotides, the CDR3 is TGTGCCAGCCCTAGACAGGCTCTCTATGGCTACACCTTC. Protein product: CASPRQALYGYTF.

The gene calls are TRBV7-6 and TRBJ2-7; D unclear. The V gene's germline CDR1 is SGHVS and CDR2 FNYEAQ. The CDR3 runs 14 residues. Deletions cut 3 bases from V and 0 bases from J, with 9 bases between. DNA of the CDR3: TGTGCCAGCAGCTTGCAGGTCAACTCCTACGAGCAGTACTTC. This encodes CASSLQVNSYEQYF.

This clone is a singleton in its sample. The identical CDR3 is also encoded by other nucleotide sequences in the sample. This rearrangement joins TRBV30 to TRBJ1-2; D not resolved. Trimming shortened V by 3 bases and J by 1 base, and 6 bases separated the two germline ends. The germline gives CDR1 GTSNPN, CDR2 SVGIG (reference sequence). CDR3 length equals 12 residues. The CDR3 bases are TGTGCCTGGAGCCTAGATAACTATGGCTACACCTTC. It translates to CAWSLDNYGYTF.

This clone turned up a few times. This rearrangement joins TRBV9 to TRBJ2-3; D is uncertain. Looked up from germline, CDR1 is SGDLS and CDR2 is YYNGEE. The CDR3 covers 13 residues. V was pared by 3 bases and J by 6 bases, with 11 bases between. Here the CDR3 DNA reads TGTGCCAGCAGCGCGAGATCCCTCGATACGCAGTATTTT. This gives the protein CASSARSLDTQYF.

The V call is TRBV20-1, the J call TRBJ2-7; weak D call: TRBD2 (5 bases). This CDR3 has 11 residues. In germline, CDR1 is DFQATT, CDR2 SNEGSKA (reference sequence). V lost 7 bases and J 2 bases, leaving 9 bases between the germline ends. CDR3 in amino acids: CSGAEAYEQYF. In nucleotides, the CDR3 is TGCAGTGGAGCGGAAGCCTACGAGCAGTACTTC.